These 10 T cell receptor beta chains share one sample of origin, sequenced in a study of T cells in Graves' hyperthyroidism and ophthalmopathy. The investigators amplified TCR beta CDR3 regions from RNA transcripts. An initial round of RT-PCR targeting the TCR CDR3 relied on the HTBI primer set. Using its own MiXCR run on the multiplex PCR reads, TCRdb lists one record per CDR3 protein. The table lists 600,000 or so distinct CDR3 sequences, 16% of them singletons. The sequenced sample was blood. Every receptor here comes from a woman aged 30 to 39 with Graves' hyperthyroidism.

This clonotype was counted ten times or more. The rearrangement uses TRBV5-1 and TRBJ2-4; TRBD1 aligns across 7 bases. The V gene end was trimmed by 4 bases and the J gene end by 5 bases; junction bases not matched to a gene: 6. CDR3 length equals 14 residues. Per the germline V gene, CDR1 is SGHRS and CDR2 is YFSETQ. This CDR3 is CASSPTGTENIQYF. The DNA of the CDR3 is TGCGCCAGCAGCCCTACCGGGACAGAAAACATTCAGTACTTC.

This clonotype was picked up many times. The genes are TRBV28 and TRBJ1-1; possible D gene TRBD1, 6 bases. V was trimmed by 7 bases and J by 2 bases, leaving 11 bases between them. The CDR3 has 13 residues. Germline V gene lookup returns CDR1 MDHEN and CDR2 SYDVKM. The CDR3 sequence: CASTGGINTEAFF. CDR3 sequence (DNA): TGTGCCAGCACGGGGGGCATAAACACTGAAGCTTTCTTT. The variable domain in full, with the rest retrieved from reference TRBV28 and TRBJ1-1, is DVKVTQSSRYLVKRTGEKVFLECVQDMDHENMFWYRQDPGLGLRLIYFSYDVKMKEKGDIPEGYSVSREKKERFSLILESASTNQTSMYLCASTGGINTEAFFGQGTRLTVV.

This clonotype was found many times. V gene TRBV30 combines with J gene TRBJ2-1; D is ambiguous. This CDR3 spans 12 amino acids. V gave up 2 bases and J gave up 9 bases, with 11 bases separating them. In germline, CDR1 is GTSNPN, CDR2 SVGIG (reference sequence). The CDR3 loop is CAWSLGSGEQFF. For the CDR3, the DNA is TGTGCCTGGAGTTTAGGTTCCGGTGAGCAGTTCTTC.

There are many counts of this clonotype. J is TRBJ2-1 and V is TRBV6-1; 8 positions match TRBD2. The CDR3 length is 15 residues. V was pared by 5 bases and J by 5 bases, with 8 bases of the junction left unmatched. Looked up from germline, CDR1 is MNHNS and CDR2 is SASEGT. Here the CDR3 reads CASSYGGDGNNEQFF. The DNA of the CDR3 is TGTGCCAGCAGTTACGGGGGGGATGGGAACAATGAGCAGTTCTTC.

This clonotype was recorded many times. The rearrangement links TRBV6-1 to TRBJ2-1; maybe TRBD1 (6 bases). The CDR3 has 19 amino acids. V gave up 2 bases and J gave up 7 bases, with 27 bases separating them. Germline V CDR1 and CDR2: MNHNS, SASEGT. CDR3 in amino acids: CASSELRSLGQSVMNEQFF. CDR3 bases: TGTGCCAGCAGTGAACTGCGTTCGCTCGGACAGTCGGTTATGAATGAGCAGTTCTTC.

V gene TRBV28 combines with J gene TRBJ2-7; TRBD1 aligns across 10 bases. Germline V CDR1 and CDR2: MDHEN, SYDVKM. V lost 5 bases and J lost 0; bases outside the gene matches: 16. The length of the CDR3 is 19 residues. In nucleotides, the CDR3 is TGTGCCAGCAGTGCGGGGACAGGGGTAGGTTACCCGCCCTCCTACGAGCAGTACTTC. Translating it yields CASSAGTGVGYPPSYEQYF.

This clonotype was recorded at least ten times. The V and J genes are TRBV20-1 and TRBJ2-1; D may match TRBD1 or TRBD2 (6 bases each). V was cut by 7 bases and J by 8 bases, with 12 bases left in between. The germline V gene encodes CDR1 DFQATT and CDR2 SNEGSKA (reference sequence). CDR3 length: 11 amino acids. This CDR3 is CSVRGPHEQFF. The CDR3 nucleotides are TGCAGTGTCCGGGGGCCTCATGAGCAGTTCTTC.

In its sample, this clonotype was seen many times. This chain connects TRBV4-3 to TRBJ1-4; D is ambiguous. This CDR3 comprises 14 residues. V lost 0 bases and J 2 bases, leaving 4 bases between the germline ends. CDR1 and CDR2 (germline): LGHNA, YSLEER. CDR3 sequence reads: CASSQDFTNEKLFF. CDR3 sequence (DNA): TGCGCCAGCAGCCAAGATTTCACTAATGAAAAACTGTTTTTT.

As regards this clonotype: A much larger clone differs by one base, so this may be a read error. CDR3 sequence (DNA): TGTGCCAGCAAGGGCAGGGGCAGCCAGCAGTACTTC. It specifies CASKGRGSQQYF. The rearrangement joins TRBV12-3 or TRBV12-4 to TRBJ2-7; tentative D call: TRBD1 (6 bases). V was cut by 7 bases and J by 8 bases, with 15 bases left in between. The CDR3 is 12 amino acids.

This clonotype was recorded a few times. The rearrangement links TRBV15 to TRBJ1-6; D is unclear. The CDR3 is made up of 14 amino acids. The germline V and J ends were trimmed by 4 bases and 5 bases, with 9 bases remaining between them. Per the germline V gene, CDR1 is LNHNV and CDR2 is YYDKDF (reference sequence). The CDR3 sequence: CATSIRVNNSPLHF. The DNA of the CDR3 is TGTGCCACCAGCATCAGAGTGAATAATTCACCCCTCCACTTT.